These 2 T cell receptor beta chains were sequenced from one sample in a study of beta chain features in type 1 diabetes. The entirety of the isolated RNA underwent reverse transcription, so expressed TCRB transcripts were sequenced. The table came from immunoSEQ multiplex PCR; TCRdb's copy has only in-frame clones and leaves some out. The sample carries 350,000 to 450,000 clones, around 13% recorded once. The sample consisted of naive CD4+ T cells from blood. These receptors were collected from a man aged 25-40 years in good health.

The table lists this clone with a few counts. V gene TRBV29-1 combines with J gene TRBJ2-3; 10 bases map to TRBD1. The CDR3 runs to 14 residues. The junction had 6 bases not matched to a gene; V was cut back by 7 bases and J by 2 bases. Germline-derived CDR1 and CDR2 are SQVTM and ANQGSEA. The CDR3 nucleotides are TGCAGCGGCGGGACAGGGGAACCCACAGATACGCAGTATTTT. Protein product: CSGGTGEPTDTQYF.

With respect to this clone: One junction end disagrees with the germline gene, perhaps due to a read error. The V call is TRBV7-2, the J call TRBJ2-7, with D tentatively TRBD1 (6 bases). Germline V gene data show CDR1 as SGHTA and CDR2 as FQGNSA. This CDR3 contains 14 residues. The CDR3 sequence is CASGFRRGSYEQYF. DNA of the CDR3: TGTGCCAGCGGCTTTCGCAGGGGTTCCTACGAGCAGTACTTC.